A single sample gave rise to the 27 T cell receptor beta chains below, sequenced in a study of blood T cell repertoires in COVID-19. Here immunoSEQ multiplex PCR was the method, and the copy in TCRdb shows in-frame clones only, minus some. The sample consists of 150,000 to 200,000 clones, roughly 88% of them appearing once. The source material was peripheral blood. The receptors here all came from a woman aged 25 to 39 with acute or convalescent COVID-19.

This sequence joins TRBV4-2 and TRBJ2-3, with 10 bases fitting TRBD2. J lost 6 bases, V lost 1 base, and 10 bases had no gene match. This CDR3 has 17 residues. Germline values: CDR1 LGHNA, CDR2 YNFKEQ. CDR3 bases: TGTGCCAGCAGCCAAGCCGAGGCTAGCGGGAGTTACGATACGCAGTATTTT. It translates to CASSQAEASGSYDTQYF.

This CDR3 is CASSQQVNTEAFF. In DNA form, the CDR3 reads TGTGCCAGCTCCCAACAGGTTAATACTGAAGCTTTCTTT. The chain carries TRBV18 and TRBJ1-1, with D tentatively TRBD1 (5 bases). Trimming removed 6 bases at V and 5 bases at J, with 13 bases between. CDR1 and CDR2 from the germline V gene are KGHSH and LQKENI. The length of the CDR3 is 13 residues.

CDR3 DNA sequence: TGTGCCAGCAGCCAAGGACTTGAGGGATCCTATAATTCACCCCTCCACTTT. Its protein product is CASSQGLEGSYNSPLHF. This sequence joins TRBV4-2 and TRBJ1-6; D ambiguous. Deletions cut 1 base from V and 1 base from J, with 11 bases between. The germline V gene has CDR1 LGHNA and CDR2 YNFKEQ. The CDR3 totals 17 residues.

The chain combines TRBV5-4 with TRBJ2-7; D unresolved. CDR1 and CDR2 from the germline V gene are SGHNT and YYREEE (reference sequence). The CDR3 sequence is 13 residues long. V was shortened by 1 base and J by 0 bases, with 5 bases between the two germline ends. CDR3 nucleotide sequence: TGTGCCAGCAGCTTGTGGGCCTCCTACGAGCAGTACTTC. It yields the protein CASSLWASYEQYF.

The chain links TRBV5-4 to TRBJ1-1, with D uncertain. The germline V and J ends were trimmed by 3 bases and 2 bases, with 14 bases remaining between them. The length of the CDR3 is 15 residues. CDR1 SGHNT and CDR2 YYREEE come from the germline V gene (reference sequence). CDR3 bases: TGTGCCAGCAGCTCGGGTGCCGGAGCTAACACTGAAGCTTTCTTT. Its translation is CASSSGAGANTEAFF. Using reference TRBV5-4 and TRBJ1-1 for the parts outside the CDR3, the full variable domain is ETGVTQSPTHLIKTRGQQVTLRCSSQSGHNTVSWYQQALGQGPQFIFQYYREEENGRGNFPPRFSGLQFPNYSSELNVNALELDDSALYLCASSSGAGANTEAFFGQGTRLTVV.

This clone was seen only once. V and J are TRBV28 and TRBJ1-1; weak D call: TRBD1 (5 bases). The CDR3 contains 12 residues. V lost 2 bases, J lost 7 bases, and 8 bases lay in between. Per germline, CDR1 MDHEN and CDR2 SYDVKM. The chain's CDR3 is CASSLQGLEAFF. The CDR3 DNA reads as TGTGCCAGCAGTTTACAGGGCCTTGAAGCTTTCTTT.

This chain links TRBV10-2 with TRBJ1-1; possibly TRBD1 for D (6 bases). CDR1 WSHSY and CDR2 SAAADI come from the germline V gene. The germline V and J ends were trimmed by 8 bases and 2 bases, with 9 bases remaining between them. The CDR3 has 12 residues. The CDR3 is CASRDINTEAFF. The CDR3, as DNA: TGCGCCAGCCGGGACATAAACACTGAAGCTTTCTTT.

In this sample, this clone turned up once. The genes are TRBV20-1 and TRBJ1-5, with unresolved D. Germline V gene sequence: CDR1 DFQATT, CDR2 SNEGSKA (reference sequence). Trimming pared 3 bases from V and 7 bases from J, leaving 10 bases between. The CDR3 has 12 residues. The CDR3 is CSASRSQQPQHF. CDR3 nucleotides: TGCAGTGCTAGTAGATCGCAGCAGCCCCAGCATTTT.

V usage is TRBV7-2 and J usage is TRBJ1-4, with D possibly TRBD1 on 6 matching bases. CDR1 and CDR2 (germline): SGHTA, FQGNSA. The V gene lost 5 bases and the J gene lost 0 bases, with 7 bases spanning the gap. This CDR3 is 14 amino acids long. CDR3 bases: TGTGCCAGCAGCAGGACAGCAACTAATGAAAAACTGTTTTTT. Translation gives CASSRTATNEKLFF. Variable domain in full (rest from reference TRBV7-2 and TRBJ1-4): GAGVSQSPSNKVTEKGKDVELRCDPISGHTALYWYRQSLGQGLEFLIYFQGNSAPDKSGLPSDRFSAERTGGSVSTLTIQRTQQEDSAVYLCASSRTATNEKLFFGSGTQLSVL.

DNA of the CDR3: TGTGCCAGCAGCGGGGACAGCACGTACAATGAGCAGTTCTTC. Protein sequence: CASSGDSTYNEQFF. The V and J genes are TRBV2 and TRBJ2-1; 7 positions agree with TRBD1. The germline CDR1 and CDR2 sequences are SNHLY and FYNNEI. The V segment lost 6 bases and the J segment 4 bases; nucleotides outside the gene matches: 6. The CDR3 has 14 amino acids.

The V call is TRBV6-1, the J call TRBJ1-5, with 8 bases lining up with TRBD1. Per germline, CDR1 MNHNS and CDR2 SASEGT. Trimming at V came to 2 bases and at J to 5 bases, leaving 11 bases not matched to a gene. This CDR3 region has 17 residues. The CDR3 is CASSEMKLRQGYQPQHF. The CDR3 DNA sequence: TGTGCCAGCAGTGAAATGAAGTTGAGACAGGGGTATCAGCCCCAGCATTTT.

The V and J genes are TRBV6-5 and TRBJ1-2, with TRBD1 identical over 7 bases. V trimming: 5 bases; J trimming: 2 bases; junction bases outside the gene matches: 8. There are 15 residues in the CDR3. Germline-derived CDR1 and CDR2 are MNHEY and SVGAGI. CDR3: CASSQSGGWNYGYTF. The CDR3 DNA is TGTGCCAGCAGTCAGTCAGGGGGGTGGAACTATGGCTACACCTTC.

The chain has TRBV15 and TRBJ2-1, with TRBD2 matching 7 bases. The ends lost 3 bases at V and 9 bases at J; junction bases unmatched: 5. The germline V gene has CDR1 LNHNV and CDR2 YYDKDF (reference sequence). There are 13 residues in the CDR3. CDR3 bases: TGTGCCACCAGCAGGGAGGGCGGGGGTGAGCAGTTCTTC. Translated: CATSREGGGEQFF.

On this clone itself: Other DNA sequences within the sample encode an identical CDR3. The rearrangement joins TRBV28 to TRBJ1-2, with TRBD1 matching over 8 bases. The CDR3 extends over 15 amino acids. Germline V gives CDR1 MDHEN, CDR2 SYDVKM. J lost 0 bases, V lost 4 bases, and 4 bases had no gene match. This chain's CDR3 is CASSSGQGANYGYTF. In DNA form, the CDR3 reads TGTGCCAGCAGTTCCGGACAGGGTGCTAACTATGGCTACACCTTC.

The chain joins TRBV27 to TRBJ2-3; D not certain. CDR3 size: 15 residues. Germline assignment: CDR1 MNHEY and CDR2 SMNVEV (reference sequence). Trimming pared 0 bases from V and 2 bases from J, leaving 9 bases between. CDR3 sequence reads: CASSLSLALTDTQYF. In DNA, the CDR3 is TGTGCCAGCAGTTTATCTCTCGCGCTCACAGATACGCAGTATTTT.

The CDR3 here is CASSIRFVGEAFF. CDR3 nucleotides: TGTGCCAGTAGTATACGGTTTGTCGGTGAAGCTTTCTTT. The V gene is TRBV19, the J gene TRBJ1-1; no reliable D call. The CDR3 is 13 residues long. Germline CDR1 is LNHDA and CDR2 is SQIVND (reference sequence). V was trimmed by 2 bases and J by 7 bases, leaving 11 bases between them.

The CDR3 protein is CASTKAGVRNEQFF. The CDR3 DNA follows: TGTGCCAGCACGAAGGCGGGAGTGAGGAATGAGCAGTTCTTC. The rearrangement joins TRBV2 to TRBJ2-1; 7 nucleotides agree with TRBD2. V shed 7 bases, J shed 7 bases, and the junction held 10 bases outside the gene matches. The CDR3 runs to 14 residues. In germline, CDR1 is SNHLY, CDR2 FYNNEI.

The chain employs TRBV11-2 and TRBJ2-3; 8 bases are shared with TRBD1. The CDR3 has 14 residues. The junction had 8 bases not matched to a gene; V was cut back by 8 bases and J by 4 bases. Germline-derived CDR1 and CDR2 are SGHAT and FQNNGV. Here the CDR3 reads CASAGGLGADTQYF. CDR3 coding DNA: TGTGCCAGCGCAGGGGGCCTAGGCGCAGATACGCAGTATTTT.

The genes are TRBV10-3 and TRBJ2-5, with 7 bases that match TRBD1. J was trimmed by 2 bases and V by 6 bases; bases with no gene match: 3. There are 13 residues in the CDR3. In germline, CDR1 is ENHRY, CDR2 SYGVKD. The chain's CDR3 is CAIRGTEQETQYF. For the CDR3, the DNA is TGTGCCATCAGAGGGACAGAGCAAGAGACCCAGTACTTC.

The chain combines TRBV28 with TRBJ2-2; 8 bases match TRBD1. Germline V gene data show CDR1 as MDHEN and CDR2 as SYDVKM. The CDR3 covers 17 residues. V gave up 4 bases and J gave up 3 bases; unmatched junction bases: 10. CDR3 in amino acids: CASSSLHNRGYTGELFF. DNA for the CDR3: TGTGCCAGCAGTTCCCTTCATAACAGGGGGTACACCGGGGAGCTGTTTTTT.

The gene calls are TRBV11-2 and TRBJ2-5; D is uncertain. V was trimmed by 1 base and J by 3 bases, leaving 6 bases between them. There are 13 residues in the CDR3. Germline V gives CDR1 SGHAT, CDR2 FQNNGV. CDR3 region: CASSLGQKETQYF. For the CDR3, the DNA is TGTGCCAGCAGCTTAGGGCAGAAAGAGACCCAGTACTTC.

The rearrangement uses TRBV28 and TRBJ1-5; D ambiguous. This CDR3 has 14 amino acids. V was clipped by 2 bases and J by 4 bases, with 9 bases between them. Germline CDR1 is MDHEN and CDR2 is SYDVKM. CDR3 in amino acids: CASSLLAENQPQHF. The CDR3 bases are TGTGCCAGCAGTTTACTAGCTGAGAATCAGCCCCAGCATTTT.

The sample holds one count of this clone. The CDR3 nucleotides are TGTGCCAGCTCACCACAGGGCGGGAGCAATCAGCCCCAGCATTTT. It codes for CASSPQGGSNQPQHF. The chain has TRBV18 and TRBJ1-5, with no clear D. The germline V gene encodes CDR1 KGHSH and CDR2 LQKENI. V lost 1 base, J lost 1 base, and 8 bases lay in between. The CDR3 length is 15 residues.

The chain links TRBV2 to TRBJ2-7; 8 nucleotides match TRBD1. Germline values: CDR1 SNHLY, CDR2 FYNNEI. The CDR3 sequence is 16 residues long. J lost 1 base, V lost 7 bases, and 12 bases had no gene match. The CDR3 is CASIVPIRTGSYEQYF. Here the CDR3 DNA reads TGTGCCAGCATTGTCCCAATCCGGACAGGGTCCTACGAGCAGTACTTC. The full variable domain, in which reference TRBV2 and TRBJ2-7 provide the parts outside the CDR3, is EPEVTQTPSHQVTQMGQEVILRCVPISNHLYFYWYRQILGQKVEFLVSFYNNEISEKSEIFDDQFSVERPDGSNFTLKIRSTKLEDSAMYFCASIVPIRTGSYEQYFGPGTRLTVT.

This chain links TRBV2 with TRBJ2-1; 11 nucleotides align to TRBD2. Per germline, CDR1 SNHLY and CDR2 FYNNEI. V gave up 2 bases and J gave up 4 bases; unmatched junction bases: 4. This CDR3 is built from 16 residues. The CDR3 nucleotides read TGTGCCAGCAGTGAATTGCTAGCGGGGGGTTACAATGAGCAGTTCTTC. Translation gives CASSELLAGGYNEQFF.

The CDR3 region is CASSLGGRTDEAFF. The CDR3 DNA reads as TGTGCCAGCAGCTTAGGTGGGCGCACAGATGAAGCTTTCTTT. The chain is built from TRBV11-3 and TRBJ1-1; unclear D gene. V was cut by 1 base and J by 7 bases, with 13 bases left in between. This CDR3 contains 14 residues. CDR1 is SGHNT, CDR2 YENEEA, per germline. The full variable domain, its missing parts supplied by reference TRBV11-3 and TRBJ1-1, is EAGVVQSPRYKIIEKKQPVAFWCNPISGHNTLYWYLQNLGQGPELLIRYENEEAVDDSQLPKDRFSAERLKGVDSTLKIQPAELGDSAVYLCASSLGGRTDEAFFGQGTRLTVV.

This clone appeared once. The chain recombines TRBV5-1 with TRBJ2-2; 11 positions match TRBD2. Germline V gene lookup returns CDR1 SGHRS and CDR2 YFSETQ. CDR3 length: 16 amino acids. After removal of 4 bases from V and 3 bases from J, the junction contained 5 bases not matched to a gene. The CDR3 coding sequence is TGCGCCAGCAGCCATAGCGGGAGGGCCGACACCGGGGAGCTGTTTTTT. It yields the protein CASSHSGRADTGELFF.